This T cell receptor beta chain was recorded in a study of cytotoxic CD8 clonotypes in ibrutinib-treated CLL (dated by TCRdb to the early 2020s). In terms of the full investigation: The cohort was composed of about a dozen relapsed/refractory and about 16 treatment-naive patients; IGHV unmutated status was identified in approximately 18 patients. Partial responses were observed in approximately 24 patients and complete responses in 2; after a median follow-up of 68 months, remission was maintained in approximately 15 patients and progression was observed in approximately twelve. Response samples were obtained after a median of around 11 months of treatment, with a range of about 6 to 40 months. Samples averaged approximately 260,000 productive templates and tens of thousands of productive rearrangements. Longitudinal samples were obtainable from about 30% of the roughly 90 participants in the trial. Cryopreserved peripheral blood mononuclear cells were collected at three points: before therapy, at response, and at either sustained remission or disease progression. Every remission and progressive disease sample was obtained while ibrutinib was still being received by the patients.

What this sample's time point label stands for: about 11 months on ibrutinib. For TCR beta library preparation, about 2 micrograms of genomic DNA were isolated from cryopreserved PBMCs. Longitudinal blood samples from CLL patients on ibrutinib monotherapy underwent high-throughput TCR beta sequencing. The patients were enrolled in a single-center, open-label phase 2 trial of ibrutinib monotherapy. About this clone itself: The antigen it binds to is not known. One base away there is no much larger clone; base qualities are not given.

The research as a whole found: Clonality increased at ibrutinib response, stayed stable in sustained remission, and fell back toward baseline at progression. At baseline, clonality was higher than in age-matched healthy donors and showed a strong correlation with circulating CD8+ T-cell counts. Lymph node repertoires were not examined, and the timing of sampling was not matched between patients in sustained remission and those whose disease progressed. Public clonotypes were rare and either shrank or stayed stable during treatment, and the rise in clonality at ibrutinib response reflected expansion of private clonotypes.

A MiSeq instrument was used for deep resolution sequencing, which targeted depths ranging from 1 in 1 million up to 1 in 200,000 T cells, with coverage averaging 10x for each clonotype. The immunoSEQ hsTCRB Kit was used to generate the TCR beta libraries. Per the source publication's procedure: Data were analyzed with ImmunoSEQ Data Assistant and ImmunoSEQ Analyzer, with V, D and J genes assigned per IMGT definitions. Clonality, with values ranging from 0 to 1, was calculated as one minus the normalized Shannon entropy of productive rearrangement frequencies. Public clonotype analysis was restricted to overrepresented clonotypes comprising at least 0.05% of each patient's repertoire. Approximately 14 age-matched healthy donor repertoires from immuneACCESS served as clonality controls. The table comes from immuneACCESS by way of TCRdb, which keeps in-frame sequences with V and J called. Part of the clones is missing from these tables; in studies checked, under half for an unresolved V gene and the rest for unknown reasons. The D gene and trimming were derived from the DNA, and the V and J assignments and clone size from that table. For this sample the table gives more than 200,000 clones, of which roughly 73% were detected only once. Over 9.5% of the sample is held by the ten biggest clonotypes.

The sequencing here drew on PBMCs, taken after 12 months of ibrutinib treatment. The clonotype comes from a human donor with chronic lymphocytic leukemia.

The nucleotide sequence reads as follows: TGTGCCAGCAGCTTAGGACAGGGGTTGGGGGAGCAGTACTTC. The resulting protein is CASSLGQGLGEQYF. The chain joins TRBV5-4 to TRBJ2-7, with TRBD1 identical over 9 junction bases. The CDR3 runs 14 residues from the cysteine to the phenylalanine. Here the CDR3 DNA is all that survives: 42 bases in frame from base 1. V and J are trimmed by 2 bases and 7 bases, and the gene matches miss 7 bases of the junction. From a lookup of the germline V gene (reference sequence), CDR1 and CDR2 are SGHNT and YYREEE.